This T cell receptor (beta chain) originates from a study of cytomegalovirus exposure and HLA in healthy donors. Study outcomes and limitations: Sequence variants that were highly shared formed a cluster that was likely a sequencing artifact.

PCR was performed using 60 Vbeta and 13 Jbeta primers. Sequenced by immunoSEQ multiplex PCR; TCRdb stores in-frame clones only, minus some. The sample consists of 97,000 or so clones, about a tenth of them appearing once. Notes on this clone: Its antigen is undetermined. At one end, the junction sequence differs from germline, possibly due to a read error.

This CDR3 is 14 amino acids long. Germline CDR1 reads MGHDK; CDR2 reads SYGVNS. The sample comprised PBMCs. The TCR comes from a man aged 45 to 65 in good health and CMV-seropositive. The rearrangement links TRBV25-1 to TRBJ1-4; TRBD1 might be the D (6 bases). This CDR3 is CASREYRADEKLFF. CDR3 DNA: TGTGCCAGCAGGGAATACAGGGCGGATGAAAAACTGTTTTTT.